This is a list of T cell receptor beta chains from one sample in a study of cytomegalovirus exposure and HLA in healthy donors. The table came from immunoSEQ multiplex PCR; TCRdb's copy has only in-frame clones and leaves some out. This table holds about 210,000 clones, about four fifths found once. Source material: PBMCs. The receptors originated from a woman aged 45 to 65 in good health and CMV-seropositive. CDR3s include the opening cysteine and the closing phenylalanine or tryptophan. Fields, in order: CDR3 length, V gene, CDR3 protein.

15,TRBV7-2,CASSLATQGGYGYTF
13,TRBV18,CASSPDTVSPLHF
15,TRBV6-5,CASSLGQPSSYEQYF
14,TRBV4-3,CASSQVQGADTQYF
15,TRBV6-1,CASNEGTGGRREQFF
20,TRBV7-3,CASSSPGLCLIIRINYGYTF
15,TRBV2,CASRRGQRRNTEAFF
16,TRBV7-2,CASSTRTGRSNQPQHF
15,TRBV4-3,CASSQDQGRRTEAFF
15,TRBV4-1,CASSQETGAVSPLHF
12,TRBV2,CASTIGNTEAFF
18,TRBV4-1,CASSQDPRQGKSNTEAFF
15,TRBV11-2,CASSLEAGGPYGYTF
13,TRBV2,CASSAGTGSYEYF